This TCR beta chain stems from a study of OX40 agonist ivuxolimab in advanced cancers. Study-level points and caveats: Expanded clones were, on average, more numerous among CD8+ T cells than CD4+.

TCRdb's table, derived via immunoSEQ multiplex PCR, lists solely in-frame clones and lacks some. Of 45,000 to 50,000 clones listed, around 79% were seen once; the top ten hold about 1.9%. About this clone: Its matching antigen is unknown.

Looked up from germline, CDR1 is LGHNA and CDR2 is YSLEER. V lost 3 bases and J 4 bases, leaving 9 bases between the germline ends. This CDR3 has 14 amino acids. Sequences were derived from CD4+ or CD8+ T cells sorted from blood, sampled in a trial of the OX40 agonist ivuxolimab. The sequence was collected from an adult with an advanced solid tumor such as melanoma, head and neck, liver or kidney cancer. The chain joins TRBV4-3 to TRBJ1-4, with D unclear. CDR3: CASSHTGHNEKLFF. The CDR3 DNA follows: TGCGCCAGCAGCCATACCGGGCATAATGAAAAACTGTTTTTT.